Below, 29 T cell receptor beta chains from the same sample are listed, as sequenced in a study of cytomegalovirus exposure and HLA in healthy donors. The data were produced by immunoSEQ multiplex PCR, yet TCRdb's version contains in-frame clones alone and is incomplete. The sample lists about 130,000 clones; 94% were seen once. The sequencing sample was made of PBMCs. The origin of the receptors is a man aged 18 to 29 in good health and CMV-seropositive.

V gene TRBV2 combines with J gene TRBJ1-5; D gene unclear. Deletions cut 6 bases from V and 4 bases from J, with 19 bases between. Germline V CDR1 and CDR2: SNHLY, FYNNEI. This CDR3 contains 16 residues. The CDR3 DNA is TGTGCCAGCAGCCTCGGGCCCCAGGAGGGTAATCAGCCCCAGCATTTT. It translates to CASSLGPQEGNQPQHF.

The chain joins TRBV7-2 to TRBJ1-1, with a weak D call TRBD1 (6 bases). Germline CDR1 and CDR2: SGHTA and FQGNSA. V lost 2 bases to trimming and J lost 3 bases, with 7 bases between them. This CDR3 has 13 amino acids. The CDR3 sequence: CASSLSGDTEAFF. Written as DNA, the CDR3 is TGTGCCAGCAGCTTATCAGGGGACACTGAAGCTTTCTTT.

V usage is TRBV14 and J usage is TRBJ2-5, with 11 bases aligning to TRBD2. CDR3 length equals 18 residues. V lost 4 bases and J lost 3; bases outside the gene matches: 13. Germline lookup yields CDR1 SGHDN and CDR2 FVKESK. CDR3: CASSPGGTSGAREETQYF. CDR3 in DNA: TGTGCCAGCAGCCCGGGCGGGACTAGCGGAGCCAGAGAAGAGACCCAGTACTTC.

The CDR3 reads CASSREKGVNEQFF. CDR3 nucleotides: TGTGCCAGCAGTCGGGAGAAGGGTGTCAATGAGCAGTTCTTC. V and J are TRBV2 and TRBJ2-1; weak D call: TRBD2 (6 bases). The CDR3 has 14 amino acids. V was clipped by 5 bases and J by 6 bases, with 14 bases between them. Germline values: CDR1 SNHLY, CDR2 FYNNEI. Full variable domain (remainder filled in from reference TRBV2 and TRBJ2-1): EPEVTQTPSHQVTQMGQEVILRCVPISNHLYFYWYRQILGQKVEFLVSFYNNEISEKSEIFDDQFSVERPDGSNFTLKIRSTKLEDSAMYFCASSREKGVNEQFFGPGTRLTVL.

The gene calls are TRBV28 and TRBJ1-4, with D tentatively TRBD1 (5 bases). The length of the CDR3 is 15 residues. CDR1 is MDHEN, CDR2 SYDVKM, per germline. The ends were cut back, 2 bases at V and 5 bases at J, with 12 bases in the middle. The CDR3 loop reads CASSLAGGGNEKLFF. The DNA for the CDR3 is TGTGCCAGCAGTTTAGCGGGGGGTGGGAATGAAAAACTGTTTTTT.

This chain uses TRBV5-1 with TRBJ2-7, with 8 bases aligning to TRBD1. This CDR3 region has 14 residues. V lost 4 bases and J lost 7; bases outside the gene matches: 10. The V gene's germline CDR1 is SGHRS and CDR2 YFSETQ. The CDR3 protein is CASSNRTGTGEQYF. CDR3 bases: TGCGCCAGCAGCAACCGGACAGGGACGGGGGAGCAGTACTTC. Full variable domain (missing parts from reference TRBV5-1 and TRBJ2-7): KAGVTQTPRYLIKTRGQQVTLSCSPISGHRSVSWYQQTPGQGLQFLFEYFSETQRNKGNFPGRFSGRQFSNSRSEMNVSTLELGDSALYLCASSNRTGTGEQYFGPGTRLTVT.

This rearrangement joins TRBV5-4 to TRBJ2-1; the D is unclear. Trimming pared 3 bases from V and 2 bases from J, leaving 9 bases between. Per the germline V gene, CDR1 is SGHNT and CDR2 is YYREEE (reference sequence). The CDR3 covers 14 residues. The CDR3 DNA sequence: TGTGCCAGCAGCTCAAGTGCAGCCTACAATGAGCAGTTCTTC. It specifies CASSSSAAYNEQFF.

The chain couples TRBV29-1 to TRBJ2-6; TRBD1 might be the D (6 bases). V was shortened by 6 bases and J by 0 bases, with 6 bases between the two germline ends. The length of the CDR3 is 13 residues. Germline CDR1 and CDR2: SQVTM and ANQGSEA. CDR3 residues: CSVQGSGANVLTF. The CDR3 nucleotides are TGCAGCGTACAGGGCTCTGGGGCCAACGTCCTGACTTTC.

This CDR3 reads CASRSERLQNTEAFF. As DNA, the CDR3 is TGTGCCAGCAGATCGGAGCGACTCCAGAACACTGAAGCTTTCTTT. The genes are TRBV5-4 and TRBJ1-1; D gene unclear. The CDR3 runs to 15 residues. The germline V gene has CDR1 SGHNT and CDR2 YYREEE (reference sequence). Trimming cost V 5 bases and J 1 base, with 15 bases left between them.

The chain has TRBV27 and TRBJ1-1; 7 bases agree with TRBD1. Germline V gene data show CDR1 as MNHEY and CDR2 as SMNVEV (reference sequence). This CDR3 has 14 residues. V lost 6 bases to trimming and J lost 1 base; unmatched junction nucleotides: 5. The CDR3 DNA is TGTGCCAGCAGGAGCTGGACAGGGAACACTGAAGCTTTCTTT. Translated, it gives CASRSWTGNTEAFF.

The gene calls are TRBV5-6 and TRBJ2-1; the match to TRBD2 covers 10 bases. The germline V gene encodes CDR1 SGHDT and CDR2 YYEEEE. The CDR3 contains 16 residues. Unmatched junction bases numbered 6, after V lost 4 bases and J lost 2 bases. Here the CDR3 reads CASSKLGLAAYNEQFF. The CDR3 DNA sequence: TGTGCCAGCAGCAAACTAGGACTAGCGGCCTACAATGAGCAGTTCTTC. Supplemented by reference TRBV5-6 and TRBJ2-1, the full variable domain reads DAGVTQSPTHLIKTRGQQVTLRCSPKSGHDTVSWYQQALGQGPQFIFQYYEEEERQRGNFPDRFSGHQFPNYSSELNVNALLLGDSALYLCASSKLGLAAYNEQFFGPGTRLTVL.

This clone has just one count. The V gene is TRBV19, the J gene TRBJ1-5; no clear D gene. The CDR3 runs to 14 residues. V lost 3 bases and J 3 bases, leaving 9 bases between the germline ends. Germline-derived CDR1 and CDR2 are LNHDA and SQIVND (reference sequence). The CDR3 DNA follows: TGTGCCAGTAGTATGGCGGGGTACAATCAGCCCCAGCATTTT. Translating gives CASSMAGYNQPQHF.

This sequence joins TRBV4-1 and TRBJ1-4, with D possibly TRBD1 on 6 matching bases. V was trimmed by 1 base and J by 7 bases, leaving 13 bases between them. The germline CDR1 and CDR2 sequences are MGHRA and YSYEKL. The CDR3 spans 15 residues. DNA for the CDR3: TGCGCCAGCAGCCAAGTCGCAGGGGATAGTGAAAAACTGTTTTTT. It encodes CASSQVAGDSEKLFF.

The chain links TRBV28 to TRBJ2-3, with TRBD1 matching 7 bases. Germline values: CDR1 MDHEN, CDR2 SYDVKM. This CDR3 is 16 amino acids long. V lost 4 bases and J lost 3; bases outside the gene matches: 10. CDR3 nucleotides: TGTGCCAGCAGTTGGGGGACAGAGGGGGCGACAGATACGCAGTATTTT. Protein: CASSWGTEGATDTQYF.

The rearrangement uses TRBV5-8 and TRBJ2-7; TRBD2 agrees at 7 bases. The ends lost 2 bases at V and 2 bases at J; junction bases unmatched: 7. Germline CDR1 SGHTS, CDR2 YDEGEE. The CDR3 has 15 residues. The CDR3 DNA reads TGTGCCAGCAGCTTTGGGGCGGGAGTCCCCTACGAGCAGTACTTC. Translating gives CASSFGAGVPYEQYF.

This chain uses TRBV30 with TRBJ2-3; 9 nucleotides line up with TRBD2. The germline CDR1 and CDR2 sequences are GTSNPN and SVGIG (reference sequence). Trimming took 3 bases from V and 9 from J; bases not matched to a gene: 10. CDR3 size: 14 residues. CDR3 protein: CAWSNKREVETQYF. DNA for the CDR3: TGTGCCTGGAGCAATAAGCGGGAGGTTGAGACGCAGTATTTT.

The V and J genes are TRBV7-8 and TRBJ2-5; TRBD2 matches at 8 bases. CDR3 length: 17 residues. Germline V lookup: CDR1 SGHVS, CDR2 FQNEAQ. V lost 5 bases to trimming and J lost 4 bases; unmatched junction nucleotides: 15. The CDR3 DNA is TGTGCCAGCAGCCAAAACCTCCCTCAGACTAGCGCAGAGACCCAGTACTTC. Amino acids: CASSQNLPQTSAETQYF.

The rearrangement uses TRBV2 and TRBJ2-1, with 9 bases fitting TRBD2. Trimming at V came to 0 bases and at J to 7 bases, leaving 19 bases not matched to a gene. This CDR3 contains 20 residues. CDR1 is SNHLY, CDR2 FYNNEI, per germline. This chain's CDR3 is CASSEALPRLAGGPTNEQFF. The CDR3 bases are TGTGCCAGCAGTGAAGCGCTTCCTCGGTTGGCGGGAGGGCCGACGAATGAGCAGTTCTTC.

The V call is TRBV29-1, the J call TRBJ2-1; 12 bases agree with TRBD2. CDR1 is SQVTM and CDR2 is ANQGSEA in the germline V gene. The CDR3 runs to 16 residues. The junction had 10 bases not matched to a gene; V was cut back by 2 bases and J by 8 bases. The CDR3 DNA reads as TGCAGCGTTGAACTACTAGCGGGAGGAGTTGGCGATGAGCAGTTCTTC. It yields the protein CSVELLAGGVGDEQFF.

The chain combines TRBV4-1 with TRBJ2-2, with 10 bases that match TRBD2. Germline CDR1 is MGHRA and CDR2 is YSYEKL. The length of the CDR3 is 16 residues. After removal of 4 bases from V and 6 bases from J, the junction contained 8 bases not matched to a gene. The CDR3 DNA follows: TGCGCCAGCAGCCCCACTAGCGGGATTTCATCCGGGGAGCTGTTTTTT. Its protein product is CASSPTSGISSGELFF.

The J gene is TRBJ2-7, the V gene TRBV29-1; TRBD1 matches 9 bases. The CDR3 extends over 13 amino acids. The trim removed 8 bases at V and 5 bases at J, leaving 10 bases unmatched. The V gene's germline CDR1 is SQVTM and CDR2 ANQGSEA. This CDR3 reads CSCRDRETDEQYF. CDR3 nucleotide sequence: TGCAGCTGTAGGGACAGGGAAACTGACGAGCAGTACTTC.

The chain couples TRBV5-6 to TRBJ1-1, with a tentative D call TRBD1 (5 bases). CDR1 is SGHDT and CDR2 is YYEEEE in the germline V gene. V was trimmed by 4 bases and J by 1 base, leaving 14 bases between them. The CDR3 consists of 15 residues. CDR3 loop: CASSLPGVGNTEAFF. In DNA form, the CDR3 reads TGTGCCAGCAGCCTACCGGGGGTAGGGAACACTGAAGCTTTCTTT.

This clone has only one observation. The CDR3 DNA follows: TGTGCCAGCTCACCGCGACCTCTAGCGGAGATATACAATGAGCAGTTCTTC. This sequence encodes CASSPRPLAEIYNEQFF. V and J are TRBV18 and TRBJ2-1; TRBD2 agrees at 7 bases. The ends lost 3 bases at V and 4 bases at J; junction bases unmatched: 12. The CDR3 covers 17 residues. Germline V lookup: CDR1 KGHSH, CDR2 LQKENI. The whole variable domain, remainder taken from reference TRBV18 and TRBJ2-1, is NAGVMQNPRHLVRRRGQEARLRCSPMKGHSHVYWYRQLPEEGLKFMVYLQKENIIDESGMPKERFSAEFPKEGPSILRIQQVVRGDSAAYFCASSPRPLAEIYNEQFFGPGTRLTVL.

In its sample, this clone was seen once. The rearrangement links TRBV27 to TRBJ2-5; the D gene is possibly TRBD1 (6 bases). V lost 5 bases, J lost 1 base, and 14 bases lay in between. The CDR3 is 15 amino acids. The germline V gene encodes CDR1 MNHEY and CDR2 SMNVEV (reference sequence). CDR3 sequence reads: CASSPRWDIQETQYF. CDR3 DNA sequence: TGTGCCAGCAGTCCCCGATGGGACATCCAAGAGACCCAGTACTTC.

The J gene is TRBJ1-1, the V gene TRBV6-6; no clear D. Trimming left V 6 bases short and J 5 bases short, with 7 bases between. This CDR3 spans 11 amino acids. The V gene's germline CDR1 is MNHNY and CDR2 SVGAGI (reference sequence). The CDR3: CASREGTEAFF. The CDR3, as DNA: TGTGCCAGCAGGGAGGGAACTGAAGCTTTCTTT.

V and J are TRBV2 and TRBJ1-2; D unresolved. CDR1 and CDR2 from the germline V gene are SNHLY and FYNNEI. Trimming stripped 4 bases from V and 8 bases from J, with 11 bases between. The CDR3 totals 12 residues. The DNA of the CDR3 is TGTGCCAGCAGTGGACTATTGGGCGGCTACACCTTC. Translating it yields CASSGLLGGYTF.

The chain joins TRBV2 to TRBJ2-1, with 7 positions matching TRBD2. Unmatched junction bases numbered 6, after V lost 5 bases and J lost 5 bases. This CDR3 contains 14 residues. Germline-derived CDR1 and CDR2 are SNHLY and FYNNEI. The CDR3 protein is CASSLSGTHNEQFF. The CDR3 region has the DNA TGTGCCAGCAGTTTAAGCGGGACCCACAATGAGCAGTTCTTC.

The chain carries TRBV19 and TRBJ2-1; possible D gene TRBD2, 5 bases. Germline CDR1 is LNHDA and CDR2 is SQIVND (reference sequence). There are 13 residues in the CDR3. V lost 3 bases and J 11 bases, leaving 14 bases between the germline ends. Here the CDR3 reads CASSIGDRIKQFF. CDR3 coding DNA: TGTGCCAGTAGTATCGGGGATAGGATTAAGCAGTTCTTC.

The genes are TRBV10-3 and TRBJ2-5, with TRBD1 matching 7 bases. The CDR3 spans 13 residues. Trimming took 6 bases from V and 3 from J; bases not matched to a gene: 4. Germline V lookup: CDR1 ENHRY, CDR2 SYGVKD. CDR3 in amino acids: CAISPGQEETQYF. CDR3 nucleotide sequence: TGTGCCATCAGCCCAGGACAGGAAGAGACCCAGTACTTC.